This record concerns one T cell receptor beta chain sequence. The target antigen is unknown. TCRdb reprocessed the 5' RACE reads, with one entry per CDR3 protein and no DNA. The listing records hundreds of thousands of distinct CDR3 sequences. The sample is drawn from a study of monozygotic twins with inflammatory bowel disease. Findings and caveats of the study: Heterogeneous immunosuppressive treatment regimens may have introduced variability into patient repertoires.

CDR1 and CDR2 (germline): SGDLS, YYNGEE. The CDR3 spans 17 residues. Material for sequencing was blood. The sequence was obtained from a human donor with ulcerative colitis or Crohn's disease, or a healthy co-twin of an affected twin (not recorded which). This chain joins TRBV9 and TRBJ2-2; the TCRdb D gene call, TRBD2, has no DNA to confirm it. The CDR3 spells CASSVASGGINTGELFF.